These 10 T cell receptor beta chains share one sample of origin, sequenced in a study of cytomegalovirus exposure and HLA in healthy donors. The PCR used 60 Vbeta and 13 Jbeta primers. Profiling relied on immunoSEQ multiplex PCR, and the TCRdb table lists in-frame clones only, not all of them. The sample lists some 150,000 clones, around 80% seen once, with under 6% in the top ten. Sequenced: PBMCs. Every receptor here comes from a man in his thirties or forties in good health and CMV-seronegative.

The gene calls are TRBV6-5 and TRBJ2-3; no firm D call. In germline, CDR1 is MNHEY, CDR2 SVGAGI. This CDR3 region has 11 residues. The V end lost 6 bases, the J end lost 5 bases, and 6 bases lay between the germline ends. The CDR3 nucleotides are TGTGCCAGCAGGAGGATAGATACGCAGTATTTT. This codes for CASRRIDTQYF.

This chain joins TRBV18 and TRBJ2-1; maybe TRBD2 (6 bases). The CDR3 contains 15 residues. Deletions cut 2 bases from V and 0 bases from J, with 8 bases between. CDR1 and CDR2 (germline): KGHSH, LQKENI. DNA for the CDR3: TGTGCCAGCTCACCAGTAGCGGACTCCTACAATGAGCAGTTCTTC. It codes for CASSPVADSYNEQFF.

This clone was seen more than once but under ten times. CDR3 sequence: CASSWGFRDRVSFRDEQFF. The CDR3 bases are TGCGCCAGCAGCTGGGGGTTCCGGGACAGGGTATCTTTTCGGGATGAGCAGTTCTTC. V usage is TRBV5-1 and J usage is TRBJ2-1, with 9 bases identical to TRBD1. V was clipped by 3 bases and J by 8 bases; unmatched bases: 21. The CDR3 totals 19 residues. Germline V gene data show CDR1 as SGHRS and CDR2 as YFSETQ. The full variable domain, in which reference TRBV5-1 and TRBJ2-1 provide the parts outside the CDR3, is KAGVTQTPRYLIKTRGQQVTLSCSPISGHRSVSWYQQTPGQGLQFLFEYFSETQRNKGNFPGRFSGRQFSNSRSEMNVSTLELGDSALYLCASSWGFRDRVSFRDEQFFGPGTRLTVL.

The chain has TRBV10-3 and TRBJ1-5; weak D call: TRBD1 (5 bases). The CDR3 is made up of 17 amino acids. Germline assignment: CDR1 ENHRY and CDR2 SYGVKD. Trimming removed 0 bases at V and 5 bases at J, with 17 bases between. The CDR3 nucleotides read TGTGCCATCAGTGAGTCCCCTGGAGGCGGGGGGGATCAGCCCCAGCATTTT. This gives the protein CAISESPGGGGDQPQHF.

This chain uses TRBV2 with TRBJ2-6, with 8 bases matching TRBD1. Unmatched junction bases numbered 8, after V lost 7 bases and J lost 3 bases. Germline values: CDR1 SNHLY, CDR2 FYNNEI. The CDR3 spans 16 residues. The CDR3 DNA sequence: TGTGCCAGCAAGGTAGACAGGGGAGGTGGGGCCAACGTCCTGACTTTC. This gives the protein CASKVDRGGGANVLTF.

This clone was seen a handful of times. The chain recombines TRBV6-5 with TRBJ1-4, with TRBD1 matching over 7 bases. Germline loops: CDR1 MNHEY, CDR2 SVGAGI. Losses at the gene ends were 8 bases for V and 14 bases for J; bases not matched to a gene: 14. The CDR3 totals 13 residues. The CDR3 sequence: CASRRDSAFGLFF. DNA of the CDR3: TGTGCCAGCCGAAGGGACAGTGCTTTTGGGCTGTTTTTT.

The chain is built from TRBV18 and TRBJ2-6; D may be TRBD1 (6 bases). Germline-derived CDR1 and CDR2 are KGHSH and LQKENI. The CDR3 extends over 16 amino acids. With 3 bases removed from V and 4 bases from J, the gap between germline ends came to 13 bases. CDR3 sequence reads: CASSPQPGAGANVLTF. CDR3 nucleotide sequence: TGTGCCAGCTCACCCCAGCCAGGGGCCGGGGCCAACGTCCTGACTTTC.

The CDR3 region has the DNA TGTGCCAGCAGTTTAAGTTCAGAAAGCTCCTATAATTCACCCCTCCACTTT. This sequence encodes CASSLSSESSYNSPLHF. The chain is built from TRBV27 and TRBJ1-6; D unresolved. Trimming left V 2 bases short and J 0 bases short, with 11 bases between. Germline V gene data show CDR1 as MNHEY and CDR2 as SMNVEV (reference sequence). This CDR3 region has 17 residues.

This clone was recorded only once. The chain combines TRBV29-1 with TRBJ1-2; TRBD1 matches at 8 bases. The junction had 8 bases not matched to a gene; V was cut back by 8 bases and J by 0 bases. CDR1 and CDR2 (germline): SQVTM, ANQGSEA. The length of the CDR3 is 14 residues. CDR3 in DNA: TGCAGCTCTCGTAAACAGGGGGCTAACTATGGCTACACCTTC. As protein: CSSRKQGANYGYTF.

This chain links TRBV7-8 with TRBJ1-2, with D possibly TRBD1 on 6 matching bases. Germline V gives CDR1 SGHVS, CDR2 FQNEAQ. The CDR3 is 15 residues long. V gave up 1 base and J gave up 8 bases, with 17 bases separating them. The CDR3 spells CASSLVTGLVEGYTF. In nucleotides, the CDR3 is TGTGCCAGCAGCTTAGTTACAGGGCTGGTGGAGGGCTACACCTTC.